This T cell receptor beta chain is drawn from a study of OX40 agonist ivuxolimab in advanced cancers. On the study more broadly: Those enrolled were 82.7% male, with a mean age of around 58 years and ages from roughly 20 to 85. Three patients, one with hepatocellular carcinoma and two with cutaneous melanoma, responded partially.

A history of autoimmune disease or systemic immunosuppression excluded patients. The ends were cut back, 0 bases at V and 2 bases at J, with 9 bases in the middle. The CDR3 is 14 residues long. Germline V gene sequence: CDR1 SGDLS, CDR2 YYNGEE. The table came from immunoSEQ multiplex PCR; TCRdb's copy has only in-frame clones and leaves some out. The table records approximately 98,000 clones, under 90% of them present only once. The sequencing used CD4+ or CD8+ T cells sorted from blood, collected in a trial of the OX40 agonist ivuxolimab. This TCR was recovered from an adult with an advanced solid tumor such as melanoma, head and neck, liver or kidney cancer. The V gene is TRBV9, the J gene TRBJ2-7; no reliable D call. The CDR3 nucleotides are TGTGCCAGCAGCGTAGAAGGCAGCCCCTACGAGCAGTACTTC. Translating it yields CASSVEGSPYEQYF.